The clone carrying this TCR beta chain occurred a few times. Its target is unknown. With a J-beta primer mix and a sample-barcoded 5' primer, a second PCR ran 7 to 11 cycles. From the 5' RACE reads, TCRdb called clonotypes with MiXCR, one entry per CDR3 protein. The data contain approximately 2,000,000 distinct CDR3 sequences, about two fifths of them seen just once; the ten biggest clones take up about 21%. This entry comes from a study of blood T cells in healthy people across ages. Overall study results and limits: It was found that TCR beta diversity correlated strongly with the percentage of naive T cells.

The specimen sequenced was blood. This receptor was identified in a human donor in good health.

The CDR3 sequence: CATSRGVMRPETQYF. The DNA for the CDR3 is TGTGCCACCAGCAGAGGGGTAATGCGACCAGAGACCCAGTACTTC. This chain joins TRBV15 and TRBJ2-5; D remains ambiguous. The length of the CDR3 is 15 residues. The V gene's germline CDR1 is LNHNV and CDR2 YYDKDF (reference sequence). The V end lost 1 base, the J end lost 4 bases, and 13 bases lay between the germline ends. The variable domain in full, with the rest retrieved from reference TRBV15 and TRBJ2-5, is DAMVIQNPRYQVTQFGKPVTLSCSQTLNHNVMYWYQQKSSQAPKLLFHYYDKDFNNEADTPDNFQSRRPNTSFCFLDIRSPGLGDTAMYLCATSRGVMRPETQYFGPGTRLLVL.